These T cell receptor beta chains were read from a single sample in a study of T cell repertoires in cytomegalovirus infection. TCRdb reanalysed the reads using MiXCR and keeps one entry per CDR3 protein. The sample records under 800,000 distinct CDR3 sequences, 20% to 25% being singletons. The sequencing sample was made of CD8+ T cells from PBMCs. Receptors were obtained from a human donor in good health (CMV status not recorded). Some clones in this sample may be carry-over from other donors' samples. Each CDR3 is given with its conserved first and last residue. D genes are given only for firm matches. Clone sizes are given selectively: once, few, many, or a class where the clone is expanded.

size,D,V,J,CDR3,DNA
.,.,TRBV6-4,TRBJ2-1,CASSEIFGDEQFF,TGTGCCAGCAGTGAAATCTTCGGCGATGAGCAGTTCTTC
.,TRBD1,TRBV29-1,TRBJ2-7,CSVEGRTGEGYEQYF,TGCAGCGTTGAAGGGCGGACAGGGGAAGGGTACGAGCAGTACTTC
.,.,TRBV7-9,TRBJ1-1,CASSLAARDTEAFF,TGTGCCAGCAGCTTAGCGGCCAGGGACACTGAAGCTTTCTTT
many,TRBD1,TRBV7-3,TRBJ2-1,CASSLLGTGYNEQFF,TGTGCCAGCAGCCTTCTAGGGACAGGGTACAATGAGCAGTTCTTC
.,TRBD1,TRBV27,TRBJ2-2,CASSSWDREFMPGELFF,TGTGCCAGCAGTTCTTGGGACAGAGAGTTTATGCCCGGGGAGCTGTTTTTT
.,.,TRBV11-2,TRBJ1-2,CASSLVRGRGNYGYTF,TGTGCCAGCAGCTTAGTTCGCGGCAGGGGAAACTATGGCTACACCTTC
few,TRBD2,TRBV9,TRBJ2-3,CASSSGGAGSTDTQYF,TGTGCCAGCAGCTCCGGGGGGGCCGGGAGCACAGATACGCAGTATTTT
many,.,TRBV7-2,TRBJ1-1,CASSLGGEPNTEAFF,TGTGCCAGCAGCTTAGGGGGGGAACCGAACACTGAAGCTTTCTTT
.,.,TRBV29-1,TRBJ2-1,CSAAGRGSSNEQFF,TGCAGCGCCGCCGGGAGAGGGAGCTCCAATGAGCAGTTCTTC
.,.,TRBV5-4,TRBJ2-2,CARSGLGADTGELFF,TGTGCCAGAAGCGGGTTGGGGGCAGACACCGGGGAGCTGTTTTTT
.,TRBD1,TRBV4-1,TRBJ1-2,CASSRSETDRLYGYTF,TGCGCCAGCAGCCGGTCTGAAACGGACAGGCTCTATGGCTACACCTTC
.,TRBD1,TRBV6-6,TRBJ1-5,CASRNRGYSNQPQHF,TGTGCCAGCAGGAACAGGGGATATAGCAATCAGCCCCAGCATTTT
.,TRBD1,TRBV12-3/TRBV12-4,TRBJ1-2,CASSRPGDRINYGYTF,TGTGCCAGCAGTCGGCCAGGGGACAGAATAAACTATGGCTACACCTTC
few,.,TRBV4-1,TRBJ1-6,CASSQDEGFFSYNSPLHF,TGCGCCAGCAGCCAAGATGAGGGATTCTTCTCCTATAATTCACCCCTCCACTTT
few,.,TRBV25-1,TRBJ1-2,CASPEGDGDRFVWICGYTF,TGTGCCAGCCCTGAAGGGGATGGGGACCGATTCGTATGGATTTGTGGCTACACCTTC
few,.,TRBV14,TRBJ2-1,CASSHWQNSYNEQFF,TGTGCCAGCAGCCACTGGCAGAACTCCTACAATGAGCAGTTCTTC